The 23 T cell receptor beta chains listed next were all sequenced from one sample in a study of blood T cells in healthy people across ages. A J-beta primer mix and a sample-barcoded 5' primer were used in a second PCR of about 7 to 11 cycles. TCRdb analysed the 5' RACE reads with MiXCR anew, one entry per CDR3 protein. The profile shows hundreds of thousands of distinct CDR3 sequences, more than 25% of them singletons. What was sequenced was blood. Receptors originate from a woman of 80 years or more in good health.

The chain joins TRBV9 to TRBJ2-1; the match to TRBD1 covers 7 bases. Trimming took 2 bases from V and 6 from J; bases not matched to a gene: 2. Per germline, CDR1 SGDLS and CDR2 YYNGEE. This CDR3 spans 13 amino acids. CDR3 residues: CASSVRGLNEQFF. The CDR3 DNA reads TGTGCCAGCAGCGTGAGGGGGCTCAATGAGCAGTTCTTC. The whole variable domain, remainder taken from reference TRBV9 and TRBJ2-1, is DSGVTQTPKHLITATGQRVTLRCSPRSGDLSVYWYQQSLDQGLQFLIQYYNGEERAKGNILERFSAQQFPDLHSELNLSSLELGDSALYFCASSVRGLNEQFFGPGTRLTVL.

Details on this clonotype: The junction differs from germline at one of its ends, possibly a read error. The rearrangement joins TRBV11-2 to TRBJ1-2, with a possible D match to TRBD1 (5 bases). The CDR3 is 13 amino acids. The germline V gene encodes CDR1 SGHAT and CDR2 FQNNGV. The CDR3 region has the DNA TGTACCAGCAGCTTCTCAGGGAACTATGGCTACACCTTC. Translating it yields CTSSFSGNYGYTF. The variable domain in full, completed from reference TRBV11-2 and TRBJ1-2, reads EAGVAQSPRYKIIEKRQSVAFWCNPISGHATLYWYQQILGQGPKLLIQFQNNGVVDDSQLPKDRFSAERLKGVDSTLKIQPAKLEDSAVYLCTSSFSGNYGYTFGSGTRLTVV.

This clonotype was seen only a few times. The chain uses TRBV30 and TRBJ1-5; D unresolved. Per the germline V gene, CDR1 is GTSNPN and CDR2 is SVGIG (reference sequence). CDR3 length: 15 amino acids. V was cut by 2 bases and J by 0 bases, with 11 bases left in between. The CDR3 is CAWSNGIHSNQPQHF. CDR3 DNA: TGTGCCTGGAGTAACGGCATACATAGCAATCAGCCCCAGCATTTT.

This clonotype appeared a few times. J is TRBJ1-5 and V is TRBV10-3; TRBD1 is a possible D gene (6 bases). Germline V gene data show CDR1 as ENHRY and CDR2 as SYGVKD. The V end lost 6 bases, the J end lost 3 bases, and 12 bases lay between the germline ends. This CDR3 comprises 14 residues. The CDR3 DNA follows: TGTGCCATCAGCCGGACAGTTTCCAATCAGCCCCAGCATTTT. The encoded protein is CAISRTVSNQPQHF.

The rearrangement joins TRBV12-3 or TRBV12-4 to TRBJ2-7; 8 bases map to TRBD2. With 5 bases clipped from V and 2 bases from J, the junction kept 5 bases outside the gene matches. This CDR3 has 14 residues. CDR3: CASSGSGGPYEQYF. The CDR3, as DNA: TGTGCCAGCAGTGGGAGCGGGGGACCCTACGAGCAGTACTTC.

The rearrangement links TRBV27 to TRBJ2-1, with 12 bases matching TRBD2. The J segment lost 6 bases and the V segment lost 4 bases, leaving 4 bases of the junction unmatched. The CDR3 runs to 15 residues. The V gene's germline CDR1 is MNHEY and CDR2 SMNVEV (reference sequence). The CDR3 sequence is CASSSLAGGTNEQFF. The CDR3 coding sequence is TGTGCCAGCAGTTCACTAGCGGGGGGTACCAATGAGCAGTTCTTC.

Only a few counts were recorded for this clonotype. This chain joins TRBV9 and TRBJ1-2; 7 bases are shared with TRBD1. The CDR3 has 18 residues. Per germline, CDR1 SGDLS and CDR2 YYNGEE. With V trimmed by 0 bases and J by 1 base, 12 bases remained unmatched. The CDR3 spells CASSVGERATGLNYGYTF. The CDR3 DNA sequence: TGTGCCAGCAGCGTAGGGGAACGGGCGACAGGGCTTAACTATGGCTACACCTTC. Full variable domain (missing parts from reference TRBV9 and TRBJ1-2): DSGVTQTPKHLITATGQRVTLRCSPRSGDLSVYWYQQSLDQGLQFLIQYYNGEERAKGNILERFSAQQFPDLHSELNLSSLELGDSALYFCASSVGERATGLNYGYTFGSGTRLTVV.

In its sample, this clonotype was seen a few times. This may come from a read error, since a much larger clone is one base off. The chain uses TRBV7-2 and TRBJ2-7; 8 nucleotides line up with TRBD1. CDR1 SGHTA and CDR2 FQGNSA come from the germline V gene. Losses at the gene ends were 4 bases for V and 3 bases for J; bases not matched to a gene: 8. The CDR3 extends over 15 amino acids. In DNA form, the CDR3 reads TGTGCCAGCAGCTCAGACAGGGGAGGCTGCTACGAGCAGTACTTC. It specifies CASSSDRGGCYEQYF.

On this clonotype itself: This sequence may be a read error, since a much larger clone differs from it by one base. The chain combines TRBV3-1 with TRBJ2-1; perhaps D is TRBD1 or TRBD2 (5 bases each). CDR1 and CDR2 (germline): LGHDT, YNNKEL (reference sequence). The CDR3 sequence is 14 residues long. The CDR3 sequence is CASSQENWGNGQFF. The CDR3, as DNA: TGTGCCAGCAGCCAGGAAAATTGGGGGAATGGGCAGTTCTTC.

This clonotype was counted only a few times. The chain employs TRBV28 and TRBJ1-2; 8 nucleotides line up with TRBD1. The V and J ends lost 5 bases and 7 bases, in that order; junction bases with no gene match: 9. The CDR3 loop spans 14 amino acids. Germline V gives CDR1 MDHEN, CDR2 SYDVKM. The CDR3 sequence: CASSAGQGRGGYTF. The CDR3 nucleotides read TGTGCCAGCAGTGCTGGACAGGGCCGGGGTGGCTACACCTTC.

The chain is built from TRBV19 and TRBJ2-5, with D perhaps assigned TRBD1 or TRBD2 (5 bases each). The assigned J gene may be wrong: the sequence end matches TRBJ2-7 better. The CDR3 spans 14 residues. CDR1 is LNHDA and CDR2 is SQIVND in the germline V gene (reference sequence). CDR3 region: CASSTTGTLHEQYF. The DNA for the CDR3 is TGTGCCAGTAGTACGACCGGGACGCTGCACGAGCAGTACTTC.

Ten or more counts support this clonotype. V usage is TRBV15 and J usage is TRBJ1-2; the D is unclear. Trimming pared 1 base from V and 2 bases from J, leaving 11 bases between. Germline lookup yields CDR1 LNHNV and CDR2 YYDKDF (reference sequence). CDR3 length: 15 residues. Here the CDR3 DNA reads TGTGCCACCAGCAGAGGGTCGGGGAGCAACTATGGCTACACCTTC. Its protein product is CATSRGSGSNYGYTF.

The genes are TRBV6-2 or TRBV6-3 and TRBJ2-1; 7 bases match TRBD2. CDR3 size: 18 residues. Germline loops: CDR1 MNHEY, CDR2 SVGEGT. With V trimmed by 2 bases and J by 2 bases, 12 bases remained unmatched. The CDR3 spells CASSYPPSGGGTYNEQFF. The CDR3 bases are TGTGCCAGCAGTTACCCCCCTTCGGGCGGGGGAACCTACAATGAGCAGTTCTTC.

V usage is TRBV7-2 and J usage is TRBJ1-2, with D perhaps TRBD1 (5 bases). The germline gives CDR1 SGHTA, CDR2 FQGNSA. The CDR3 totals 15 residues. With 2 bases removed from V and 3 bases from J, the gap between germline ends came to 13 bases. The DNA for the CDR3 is TGTGCCAGCAGCTTAAACCGACAGATTTACTATGGCTACACCTTC. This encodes CASSLNRQIYYGYTF.

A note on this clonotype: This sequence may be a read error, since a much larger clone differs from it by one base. CDR3 nucleotides: TGTGCCAGCAGCGTCCTTAGCGGGGCTGCCCTCACAGATACGCAGTATTTT. It translates to CASSVLSGAALTDTQYF. The rearrangement joins TRBV7-2 to TRBJ2-3; 8 bases fit TRBD2. Unmatched junction bases numbered 12, after V lost 5 bases and J lost 2 bases. From germline, CDR1 is SGHTA and CDR2 FQGNSA. The CDR3 runs 17 residues.

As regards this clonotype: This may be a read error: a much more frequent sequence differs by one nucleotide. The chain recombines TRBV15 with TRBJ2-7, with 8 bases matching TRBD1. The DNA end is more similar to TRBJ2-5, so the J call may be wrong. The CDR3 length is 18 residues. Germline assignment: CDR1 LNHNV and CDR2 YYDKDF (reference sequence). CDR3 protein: CATGREIGGQGALETQYF. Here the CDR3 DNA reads TGTGCCACCGGCAGAGAGATAGGGGGTCAGGGGGCTTTGGAGACCCAGTACTTC.

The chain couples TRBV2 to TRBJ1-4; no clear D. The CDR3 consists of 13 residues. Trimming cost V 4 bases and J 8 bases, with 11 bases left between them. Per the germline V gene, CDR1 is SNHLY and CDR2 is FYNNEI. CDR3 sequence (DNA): TGTGCCAGCAGTGGGATTTGGATAGAAAAACTGTTTTTT. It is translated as CASSGIWIEKLFF.

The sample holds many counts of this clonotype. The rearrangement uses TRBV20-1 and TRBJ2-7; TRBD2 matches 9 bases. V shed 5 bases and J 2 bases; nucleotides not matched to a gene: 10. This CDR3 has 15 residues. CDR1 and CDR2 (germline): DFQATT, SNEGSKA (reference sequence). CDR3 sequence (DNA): TGCAGTGCTGAGGGACTAGCCATAGCCCCCTACGAGCAGTACTTC. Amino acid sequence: CSAEGLAIAPYEQYF.

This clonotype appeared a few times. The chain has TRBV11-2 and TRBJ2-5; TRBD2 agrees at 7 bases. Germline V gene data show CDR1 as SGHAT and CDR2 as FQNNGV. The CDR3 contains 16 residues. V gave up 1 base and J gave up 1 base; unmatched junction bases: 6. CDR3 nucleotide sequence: TGTGCCAGCAGCTTAGCCATGGGGGGGGGCCAAGAGACCCAGTACTTC. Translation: CASSLAMGGGQETQYF.

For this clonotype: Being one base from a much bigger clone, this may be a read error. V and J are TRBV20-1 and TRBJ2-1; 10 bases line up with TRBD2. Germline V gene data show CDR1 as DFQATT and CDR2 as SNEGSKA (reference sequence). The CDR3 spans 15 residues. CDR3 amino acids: CSTSPPAGGYNEQFF. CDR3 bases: TGCAGTACTAGTCCCCCAGCGGGGGGGTACAATGAGCAGTTCTTC.

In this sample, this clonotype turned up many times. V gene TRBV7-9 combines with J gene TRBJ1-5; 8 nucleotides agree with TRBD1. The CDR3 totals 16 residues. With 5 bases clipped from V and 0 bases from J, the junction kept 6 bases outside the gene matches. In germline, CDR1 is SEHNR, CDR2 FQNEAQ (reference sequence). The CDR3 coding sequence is TGTGCCAGCAGCCCCATAGACAGGGGTAGCAATCAGCCCCAGCATTTT. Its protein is CASSPIDRGSNQPQHF.

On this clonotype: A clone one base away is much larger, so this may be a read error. In DNA, the CDR3 is TGCGCCAGCAGCCTCCAGAGCGGGGGGGCTGGGAATGAGCAGTTCTTC. Protein sequence: CASSLQSGGAGNEQFF. The chain uses TRBV4-3 and TRBJ2-1; 10 nucleotides align to TRBD2. This CDR3 has 16 residues. Germline CDR1 reads LGHNA; CDR2 reads YSLEER. V was clipped by 4 bases and J by 7 bases; unmatched bases: 10.

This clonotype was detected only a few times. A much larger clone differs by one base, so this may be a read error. In DNA form, the CDR3 reads TGCAGTGCTAGAGGAATGGGGACTCAAGAGACCCAGTTCTTC. Its translation is CSARGMGTQETQFF. The chain uses TRBV20-1 and TRBJ2-5; a possible D gene is TRBD2 (6 bases). Gene TRBJ2-1 matches the end of the DNA better, so the J call may be wrong. The CDR3 has 14 residues. Germline values: CDR1 DFQATT, CDR2 SNEGSKA (reference sequence).